The sequence of this T cell receptor (beta chain) was determined in a study of T cell responses to AZD1222 COVID-19 vaccine. This table comes from immunoSEQ multiplex PCR, and its TCRdb copy is limited to in-frame clones, with some not included. The data show about 94,000 clones, about 88% seen once. The CDR3 is 18 amino acids. CDR1 is SGHRS, CDR2 YFSETQ, per germline. The trim removed 1 base at V and 1 base at J, leaving 6 bases unmatched. This clone occurred a few times. The source was peripheral blood, collected on day 0 of AZD1222 vaccination. The origin of this receptor is an adult in good health. This chain connects TRBV5-1 to TRBJ2-1, with 12 bases lining up with TRBD2. The CDR3 loop reads CASSLSSGGVRSYNEQFF. CDR3 bases: TGCGCCAGCAGCTTGTCTAGCGGGGGGGTAAGGTCCTACAATGAGCAGTTCTTC.